Each of the 32 T cell receptor beta chains below was sequenced from the same sample in a study of T cells in Graves' hyperthyroidism and ophthalmopathy. Amplification of TCR beta CDR3 regions used RNA as the template. The TCR CDR3 was amplified in a first-round RT-PCR using the HTBI primer set. MiXCR was run by TCRdb on the multiplex PCR reads, yielding one entry per CDR3 protein. The sample has hundreds of thousands of distinct CDR3 sequences; 35% to 40% are singletons. What was sequenced was blood. The source of these receptors is a man aged 18 to 35 with Graves' hyperthyroidism.

This clonotype was seen at least ten times. The chain couples TRBV7-2 to TRBJ2-5; D gene uncertain. CDR3 length: 14 amino acids. The V gene's germline CDR1 is SGHTA and CDR2 FQGNSA. V was cut by 5 bases and J by 2 bases, with 12 bases left in between. The CDR3 is CASSQIYPQETQYF. The CDR3 region has the DNA TGTGCCAGCAGCCAAATATACCCTCAAGAGACCCAGTACTTC.

The chain is built from TRBV25-1 and TRBJ2-7; TRBD2 agrees at 16 bases. The junction had 12 bases not matched to a gene; V was cut back by 8 bases and J by 5 bases. Germline CDR1 and CDR2: MGHDK and SYGVNS. CDR3 length equals 17 residues. The CDR3 bases are TGTGCCAGCGAGGAGGGGACTAGCGGGAGGGTCCCCCACGAGCAGTACTTC. Translated, it gives CASEEGTSGRVPHEQYF.

The V call is TRBV9, the J call TRBJ2-2; D is perhaps TRBD2 (5 bases). The V and J ends lost 3 bases and 7 bases respectively, with 13 bases between them. Germline assignment: CDR1 SGDLS and CDR2 YYNGEE. The CDR3 totals 14 residues. The CDR3 region has the DNA TGTGCCAGCAGCGACTACTCCGCGGGCGGGGAGCTGTTTTTT. Encoded protein: CASSDYSAGGELFF.

The rearrangement joins TRBV10-3 to TRBJ1-1; 8 bases match TRBD1. Germline V gene lookup returns CDR1 ENHRY and CDR2 SYGVKD. The CDR3 totals 14 residues. V lost 7 bases to trimming and J lost 3 bases; unmatched junction nucleotides: 7. In DNA form, the CDR3 reads TGTGCCATCACCCTAACAGGGGGGGACACTGAAGCTTTCTTT. This sequence encodes CAITLTGGDTEAFF.

This clonotype was recorded a few times. Germline and junction disagree at one end, which may indicate a read error. The chain uses TRBV15 and TRBJ2-7; 8 bases are shared with TRBD1. The CDR3 length is 14 residues. Germline values: CDR1 LNHNV, CDR2 YYDKDF (reference sequence). The CDR3 here is CATSQGASSYEQYF. The CDR3 nucleotides read TGCGCCACCTCCCAGGGGGCGAGCTCCTACGAGCAGTACTTC. The full variable domain, its missing parts supplied by reference TRBV15 and TRBJ2-7, is DAMVIQNPRYQVTQFGKPVTLSCSQTLNHNVMYWYQQKSSQAPKLLFHYYDKDFNNEADTPDNFQSRRPNTSFCFLDIRSPGLGDTAMYLCATSQGASSYEQYFGPGTRLTVT.

This clonotype was counted at least ten times. V gene TRBV29-1 combines with J gene TRBJ1-1; D call uncertain. V shed 4 bases and J shed 5 bases, with 8 bases lying between them. CDR3 length equals 11 residues. The germline CDR1 and CDR2 sequences are SQVTM and ANQGSEA. Here the CDR3 DNA reads TGCAGCGTTGGCGGAATGACTGAAGCTTTCTTT. It encodes CSVGGMTEAFF.

The chain joins TRBV7-8 to TRBJ1-2; D not certain. V lost 5 bases to trimming and J lost 0 bases, with 16 bases between them. Germline assignment: CDR1 SGHVS and CDR2 FQNEAQ. The length of the CDR3 is 16 residues. In nucleotides, the CDR3 is TGTGCCAGCAGCCATGCTCAGGCCCTTGCTAACTATGGCTACACCTTC. Translated: CASSHAQALANYGYTF.

The sample holds many counts of this clonotype. J is TRBJ2-7 and V is TRBV7-2; weak D call: TRBD1 (6 bases). CDR1 SGHTA and CDR2 FQGNSA come from the germline V gene. The V and J ends lost 3 bases and 2 bases respectively, with 14 bases between them. This CDR3 comprises 15 residues. The CDR3 nucleotides are TGTGCCAGCAGCTTTTTCCGGGACACGGCCTACGAGCAGTACTTC. Translated: CASSFFRDTAYEQYF.

The table lists this clonotype with many counts. V gene TRBV7-8 combines with J gene TRBJ1-2; D is unclear. Trimming removed 2 bases at V and 2 bases at J, with 9 bases between. Germline V gene data show CDR1 as SGHVS and CDR2 as FQNEAQ. This CDR3 region has 14 residues. This CDR3 reads CASSLRTANYGYTF. Written as DNA, the CDR3 is TGTGCCAGCAGCTTAAGGACTGCAAACTATGGCTACACCTTC.

The genes are TRBV7-4 and TRBJ2-7; D is possibly TRBD1 (5 bases). This CDR3 spans 16 amino acids. Trimming left V 0 bases short and J 0 bases short, with 12 bases between. In germline, CDR1 is SGHVT, CDR2 SQSDAQ. CDR3 sequence reads: CASSLARTGSSYEQYF. The DNA of the CDR3 is TGTGCCAGCAGCTTAGCGCGAACAGGAAGCTCCTACGAGCAGTACTTC.

This chain links TRBV20-1 with TRBJ1-3, with D unresolved. Germline values: CDR1 DFQATT, CDR2 SNEGSKA (reference sequence). This CDR3 comprises 16 residues. Between the trimmed V and J ends, which lost 3 bases and 2 bases, there was a span of 17 bases. CDR3 amino acids: CSARGGREATGNTIYF. DNA of the CDR3: TGCAGTGCTAGGGGAGGGAGGGAGGCGACTGGAAACACCATATATTTT.

At least ten counts were recorded for this clonotype. The chain employs TRBV7-3 and TRBJ1-6; 7 bases map to TRBD1. The junction had 11 bases not matched to a gene; V was cut back by 5 bases and J by 13 bases. This CDR3 region has 14 residues. Germline V gene lookup returns CDR1 SGHTA and CDR2 FQGTGA. Here the CDR3 DNA reads TGTGCCAGCAGCCTGACCGGGACAGCATCCCCCCTCCACTTT. Translation: CASSLTGTASPLHF.

This clonotype was observed at least ten times. The CDR3 region has the DNA TGTGCCAGCAGTTCCAGACAGGGACTCAATGAAAAACTGTTTTTT. Encoded protein: CASSSRQGLNEKLFF. The chain carries TRBV7-6 and TRBJ1-4, with 7 bases matching TRBD1. V lost 6 bases, J lost 5 bases, and 9 bases stayed unmatched. The length of the CDR3 is 15 residues. Looked up from germline, CDR1 is SGHVS and CDR2 is FNYEAQ.

The V call is TRBV7-6, the J call TRBJ1-2; D might be TRBD1 (5 bases). CDR3 length equals 14 residues. The germline gives CDR1 SGHVS, CDR2 FNYEAQ. Trimming stripped 1 base from V and 4 bases from J, with 10 bases between. CDR3 in amino acids: CASSLGRVGYGYTF. The CDR3 DNA sequence: TGTGCCAGCAGCTTAGGCAGGGTCGGCTATGGCTACACCTTC.

The V and J genes are TRBV15 and TRBJ2-7, with D uncertain. Germline V lookup: CDR1 LNHNV, CDR2 YYDKDF (reference sequence). CDR3 length equals 12 residues. V was cut by 4 bases and J by 0 bases, with 4 bases left in between. CDR3 in amino acids: CATSKASYEQYF. The DNA for the CDR3 is TGTGCCACCAGCAAGGCCTCCTACGAGCAGTACTTC. The entire variable domain, with the rest obtained from reference TRBV15 and TRBJ2-7, is as follows: DAMVIQNPRYQVTQFGKPVTLSCSQTLNHNVMYWYQQKSSQAPKLLFHYYDKDFNNEADTPDNFQSRRPNTSFCFLDIRSPGLGDTAMYLCATSKASYEQYFGPGTRLTVT.

In the case of this clonotype: It may be a read error: a sequence one base away is much more abundant. The chain couples TRBV20-1 to TRBJ2-5, with 11 bases that match TRBD2. V gave up 5 bases and J gave up 4 bases; unmatched junction bases: 6. CDR1 is DFQATT and CDR2 is SNEGSKA in the germline V gene (reference sequence). The length of the CDR3 is 14 residues. CDR3 loop: CSARPLAGGETQYF. The CDR3 DNA follows: TGCAGTGCTCGCCCCCTAGCGGGAGGAGAGACCCAGTACTTC.

In its sample, this clonotype was seen many times. The chain recombines TRBV7-3 with TRBJ1-1, with D perhaps TRBD1 (5 bases). Deletions cut 5 bases from V and 0 bases from J, with 13 bases between. The CDR3 is 15 amino acids. CDR1 is SGHTA, CDR2 FQGTGA, per germline. The CDR3 is CASSPLGAMNTEAFF. CDR3 bases: TGTGCCAGCAGCCCCCTCGGGGCTATGAACACTGAAGCTTTCTTT.

This chain links TRBV29-1 with TRBJ1-2, with D maybe TRBD1 (5 bases). The CDR3 consists of 11 residues. The V end was cut by 2 bases, the J end by 7 bases, with 8 bases between. Germline CDR1 is SQVTM and CDR2 is ANQGSEA. The DNA for the CDR3 is TGCAGCGTTGAAAGGGACGGTGGCTACACCTTC. Translated, it gives CSVERDGGYTF.

The rearrangement joins TRBV25-1 to TRBJ1-1, with 9 bases aligning to TRBD1. This CDR3 region has 15 residues. V lost 6 bases and J lost 3; bases outside the gene matches: 8. From germline, CDR1 is MGHDK and CDR2 SYGVNS. In DNA form, the CDR3 reads TGTGCCAGCAGCCAGGGACAGGGAGGGGACACTGAAGCTTTCTTT. Its translation: CASSQGQGGDTEAFF.

This chain links TRBV12-3 or TRBV12-4 with TRBJ2-7; 10 bases fit TRBD1. This CDR3 has 14 amino acids. With 5 bases clipped from V and 2 bases from J, the junction kept 3 bases outside the gene matches. The CDR3 DNA is TGTGCCAGCAGTGTGACAGGGGGCACCTACGAGCAGTACTTC. The encoded protein is CASSVTGGTYEQYF.

In this sample, this clonotype turned up once. The rearrangement joins TRBV7-2 to TRBJ1-5; 7 positions agree with TRBD1. V lost 5 bases, J lost 0 bases, and 13 bases stayed unmatched. CDR3 length: 18 amino acids. Germline V CDR1 and CDR2: SGHTA, FQGNSA. CDR3 DNA sequence: TGTGCCAGCAGCCCTGGGACAGCTTTCGGGATTAGCAATCAGCCCCAGCATTTT. Its translation is CASSPGTAFGISNQPQHF. Filled out from reference TRBV7-2 and TRBJ1-5, the complete variable domain reads GAGVSQSPSNKVTEKGKDVELRCDPISGHTALYWYRQSLGQGLEFLIYFQGNSAPDKSGLPSDRFSAERTGGSVSTLTIQRTQQEDSAVYLCASSPGTAFGISNQPQHFGDGTRLSIL.

The table lists this clonotype with a few counts. V and J are TRBV12-3 or TRBV12-4 and TRBJ1-1; D might be TRBD1 (6 bases). The CDR3 is 12 amino acids. The V end was cut by 5 bases, the J end by 9 bases, with 13 bases between. As DNA, the CDR3 is TGTGCCAGCAGTCGCTGGACAGAGAAAGCTTTCTTT. Amino acids: CASSRWTEKAFF.

This clonotype has just a few counts. The CDR3 DNA reads TGTGCCAGCAGCGGACCCGGGACAGGGGTCGGCGGGGAGCTGTTTTTT. Its protein is CASSGPGTGVGGELFF. J is TRBJ2-2 and V is TRBV7-9; 10 nucleotides line up with TRBD1. This CDR3 is 16 amino acids long. V was clipped by 5 bases and J by 7 bases; unmatched bases: 10. CDR1 SEHNR and CDR2 FQNEAQ come from the germline V gene (reference sequence).

This clonotype showed up just a few times. This chain connects TRBV12-3 or TRBV12-4 to TRBJ1-1; D might be TRBD1 (5 bases). This CDR3 region has 15 residues. The V end lost 5 bases, the J end lost 0 bases, and 13 bases lay between the germline ends. CDR3 amino acids: CASSRDRIMNTEAFF. In DNA, the CDR3 is TGTGCCAGCAGTCGGGACCGAATCATGAACACTGAAGCTTTCTTT.

This clonotype was observed many times. The chain joins TRBV19 to TRBJ1-6; D is uncertain. The CDR3 totals 17 residues. CDR1 and CDR2 from the germline V gene are LNHDA and SQIVND (reference sequence). The V and J ends lost 7 bases and 2 bases respectively, with 18 bases between them. DNA of the CDR3: TGTGCCAGTATGTCGGATCGCCACGGGGCCTATAATTCACCCCTCCACTTT. Residues: CASMSDRHGAYNSPLHF.

Ten or more counts support this clonotype. V is TRBV2 and J is TRBJ1-1; D not certain. CDR1 is SNHLY and CDR2 is FYNNEI in the germline V gene. Trimming removed 6 bases at V and 6 bases at J, with 8 bases between. This CDR3 has 11 amino acids. CDR3 nucleotides: TGTGCCAGCAGCCCTTGGGCTGAAGCTTTCTTT. It codes for CASSPWAEAFF.

This clonotype was detected a few times. The chain recombines TRBV19 with TRBJ1-1; D is ambiguous. The V and J ends lost 1 base and 8 bases respectively, with 11 bases between them. There are 13 residues in the CDR3. CDR1 and CDR2 (germline): LNHDA, SQIVND (reference sequence). The CDR3 loop is CASSIGLSTEAFF. The CDR3 nucleotides are TGTGCCAGTAGTATAGGGTTGAGCACAGAAGCTTTCTTT.

Worth noting for this clonotype: Germline is not matched at one junction end, which may reflect a read error. The V and J genes are TRBV12-3 or TRBV12-4 and TRBJ1-3, with 12 bases fitting TRBD1. The CDR3 spans 15 residues. The CDR3 nucleotides read TGTGCCAGCAGTCCGGGACAGGGGGCAGGAAACGCCATATATTTT. Its protein is CASSPGQGAGNAIYF.

This clonotype was observed at least ten times. The chain uses TRBV10-3 and TRBJ1-1, with D tentatively TRBD1 (6 bases). Germline V gene sequence: CDR1 ENHRY, CDR2 SYGVKD. Trimming removed 8 bases at V and 5 bases at J, with 18 bases between. The CDR3 extends over 14 amino acids. The CDR3 sequence is CAIGTGTSGTEAFF. Here the CDR3 DNA reads TGTGCCATCGGGACCGGGACATCGGGGACTGAAGCTTTCTTT.

This clonotype was found many times. The gene calls are TRBV7-3 and TRBJ2-6, with D maybe TRBD1 (6 bases). The CDR3 length is 15 residues. Trimming removed 2 bases at V and 4 bases at J, with 9 bases between. Germline V gene sequence: CDR1 SGHTA, CDR2 FQGTGA. Written as DNA, the CDR3 is TGTGCCAGCAGCTTACCAGGGGCCGGGGCCAACGTCCTGACTTTC. Translation gives CASSLPGAGANVLTF. The whole variable domain, filled in from reference TRBV7-3 and TRBJ2-6, reads GAGVSQTPSNKVTEKGKYVELRCDPISGHTALYWYRQSLGQGPEFLIYFQGTGAADDSGLPNDRFFAVRPEGSVSTLKIQRTERGDSAVYLCASSLPGAGANVLTFGAGSRLTVL.

V is TRBV9 and J is TRBJ2-7; 8 positions match TRBD2. With 2 bases clipped from V and 2 bases from J, the junction kept 9 bases outside the gene matches. Germline V gene lookup returns CDR1 SGDLS and CDR2 YYNGEE. This CDR3 spans 16 amino acids. The CDR3 sequence is CASSVLGGEGTYEQYF. The DNA of the CDR3 is TGTGCCAGCAGCGTCCTCGGGGGGGAGGGAACCTACGAGCAGTACTTC. Complete variable domain (other parts from reference TRBV9 and TRBJ2-7): DSGVTQTPKHLITATGQRVTLRCSPRSGDLSVYWYQQSLDQGLQFLIQYYNGEERAKGNILERFSAQQFPDLHSELNLSSLELGDSALYFCASSVLGGEGTYEQYFGPGTRLTVT.

Comments on this clonotype: This may be a read error, as it is one base from a much larger clone. The rearrangement uses TRBV25-1 and TRBJ2-7, with D unclear. Germline loops: CDR1 MGHDK, CDR2 SYGVNS. CDR3 length: 11 residues. The V end was cut by 5 bases, the J end by 5 bases, with 7 bases between. The chain's CDR3 is CASSFTNEQYF. The CDR3 DNA is TGTGCCAGCAGTTTCACGAACGAGCAGTACTTC.